Listed below are T cell receptor beta chains from one sample, sequenced in a study of response to subunit inactivated influenza vaccine. In TCRdb, the RT-PCR reads were re-called with MiXCR into one record per CDR3 protein. Of around 540,000 distinct CDR3 sequences in the sample, approximately 12% were seen once. Sequenced here: PBMCs from blood, sampled on the day of vaccination. All receptors come from a man aged 50 or older who received an inactivated influenza vaccine. CDR3s include the opening cysteine and the closing phenylalanine or tryptophan. The D gene is left open where the match is weak. Not every row has a clone size; where given, it reads once, few, many or a size class.

J,V,D,size,DNA,CDR3
TRBJ1-1,TRBV5-1,-,few,TGCGCCAGCAGCTTGGTGGAGGGGCATACTGAAGCTTTCTTT,CASSLVEGHTEAFF
TRBJ2-2,TRBV20-1,-,few,TGCAGTGCTAGGGAGACGAACGCGAACACCGGGGAGCTGTTTTTT,CSARETNANTGELFF
TRBJ1-5,TRBV12-3/TRBV12-4,-,once,TGTGCCAGCACAGTCGGAGACAACATCAATCAGCCCCAGCATTTT,CASTVGDNINQPQHF
TRBJ1-4,TRBV6-5,-,few,TGTGCCAGCAGTTACTCCGGGATGCCTAATGAAAAACTGTTTTTT,CASSYSGMPNEKLFF
TRBJ2-7,TRBV5-1,TRBD1,many,TGCGCCAGCAGCCCCGAGGGGGCCGACTACGAGCAGTACTTC,CASSPEGADYEQYF
TRBJ2-1,TRBV20-1,-,-,TGCAGTGCTAGAGGTCCGGGACCAGTCAATCACAATGAGCAGTTCTTC,CSARGPGPVNHNEQFF
TRBJ2-1,TRBV15,TRBD2,few,TGTGCCACCAGCAGAACCGGGACTAGCGGGATAGATGAGCAGTTCTTC,CATSRTGTSGIDEQFF
TRBJ2-4,TRBV7-9,-,many,TGTGCCAGCAGCATAGCGGAGGCAGAAAACATTCAGTACTTC,CASSIAEAENIQYF
TRBJ2-3,TRBV6-1,TRBD2,-,TGTGCCAGCAGTACCAGCGGGGGATTCTTAGATACGCAGTATTTT,CASSTSGGFLDTQYF
TRBJ1-5,TRBV5-4,-,many,TGTGCCAGCAGCTTGTTTGAGACAAATCAGCCCCAGCATTTT,CASSLFETNQPQHF
TRBJ2-5,TRBV2,TRBD1,many,TGTGCCAGCAGTGTTGACAGGGGGCGAGAGACCCAGTACTTC,CASSVDRGRETQYF